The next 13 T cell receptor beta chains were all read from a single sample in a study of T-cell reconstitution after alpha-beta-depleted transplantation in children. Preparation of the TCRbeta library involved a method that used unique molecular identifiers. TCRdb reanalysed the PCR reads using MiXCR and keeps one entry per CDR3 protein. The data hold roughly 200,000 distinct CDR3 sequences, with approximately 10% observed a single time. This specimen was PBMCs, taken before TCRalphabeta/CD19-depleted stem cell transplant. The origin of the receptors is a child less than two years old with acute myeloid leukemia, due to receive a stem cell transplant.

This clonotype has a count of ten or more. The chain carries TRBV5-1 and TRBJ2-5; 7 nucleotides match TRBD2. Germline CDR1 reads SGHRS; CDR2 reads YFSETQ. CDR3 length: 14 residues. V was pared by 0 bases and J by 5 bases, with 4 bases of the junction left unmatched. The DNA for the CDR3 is TGCGCCAGCAGCTTGGAGACTAGCAGGGAGACCCAGTACTTC. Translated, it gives CASSLETSRETQYF.

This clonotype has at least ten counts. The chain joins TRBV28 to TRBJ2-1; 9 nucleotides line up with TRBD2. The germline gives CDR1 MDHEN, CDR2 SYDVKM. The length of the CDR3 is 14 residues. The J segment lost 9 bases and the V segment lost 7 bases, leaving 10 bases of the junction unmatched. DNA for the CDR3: TGTGCCAGCACCTCTAGCGGGATCCGGCGTGAGCAGTTCTTC. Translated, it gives CASTSSGIRREQFF.

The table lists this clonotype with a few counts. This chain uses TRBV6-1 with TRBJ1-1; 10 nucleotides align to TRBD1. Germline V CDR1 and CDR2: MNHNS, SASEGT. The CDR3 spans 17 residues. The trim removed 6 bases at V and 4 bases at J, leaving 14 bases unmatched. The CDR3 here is CASRTGQGKYWVTEAFF. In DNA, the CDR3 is TGTGCCAGCAGAACGGGACAGGGGAAGTATTGGGTCACTGAAGCTTTCTTT.

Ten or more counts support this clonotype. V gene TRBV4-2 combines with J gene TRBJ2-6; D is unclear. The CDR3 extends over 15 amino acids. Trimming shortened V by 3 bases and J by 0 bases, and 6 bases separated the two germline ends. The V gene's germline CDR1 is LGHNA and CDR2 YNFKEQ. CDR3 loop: CASSQPFSGANVLTF. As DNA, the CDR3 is TGTGCCAGCAGCCAGCCCTTCTCTGGGGCCAACGTCCTGACTTTC.

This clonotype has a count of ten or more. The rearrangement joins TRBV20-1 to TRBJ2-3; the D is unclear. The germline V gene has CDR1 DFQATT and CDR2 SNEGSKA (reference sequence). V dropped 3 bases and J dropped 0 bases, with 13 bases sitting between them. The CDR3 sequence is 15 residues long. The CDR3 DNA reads TGCAGTGCTAGGGTTGACCAACGGAGCACAGATACGCAGTATTTT. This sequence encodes CSARVDQRSTDTQYF.

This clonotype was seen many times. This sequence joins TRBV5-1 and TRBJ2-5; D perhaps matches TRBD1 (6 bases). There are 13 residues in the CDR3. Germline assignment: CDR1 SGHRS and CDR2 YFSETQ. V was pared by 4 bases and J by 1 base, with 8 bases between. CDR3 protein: CASSPDSQETQYF. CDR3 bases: TGCGCCAGCAGCCCGGACAGCCAAGAGACCCAGTACTTC.

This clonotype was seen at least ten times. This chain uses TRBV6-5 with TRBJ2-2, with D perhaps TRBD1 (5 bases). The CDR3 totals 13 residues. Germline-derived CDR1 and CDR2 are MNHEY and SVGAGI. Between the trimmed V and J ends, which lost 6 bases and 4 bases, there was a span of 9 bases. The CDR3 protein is CASRRGRTGELFF. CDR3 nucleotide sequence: TGTGCCAGCAGAAGGGGTCGCACCGGGGAGCTGTTTTTT.

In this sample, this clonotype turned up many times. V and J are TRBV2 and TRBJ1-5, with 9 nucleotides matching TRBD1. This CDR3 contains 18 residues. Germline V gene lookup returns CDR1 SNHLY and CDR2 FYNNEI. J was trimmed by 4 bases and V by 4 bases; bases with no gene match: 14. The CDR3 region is CASSGQITGGMRNQPQHF. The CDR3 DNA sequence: TGTGCCAGCAGTGGTCAAATAACAGGGGGCATGAGGAATCAGCCCCAGCATTTT.

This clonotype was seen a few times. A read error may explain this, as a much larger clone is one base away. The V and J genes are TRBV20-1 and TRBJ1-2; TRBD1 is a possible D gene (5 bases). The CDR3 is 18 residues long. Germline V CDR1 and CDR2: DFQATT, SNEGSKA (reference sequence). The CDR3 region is CSARVVAPGLGLVYGYIF. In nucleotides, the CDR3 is TGCAGTGCTAGAGTCGTGGCCCCAGGCCTGGGGCTTGTCTATGGCTACATCTTC.

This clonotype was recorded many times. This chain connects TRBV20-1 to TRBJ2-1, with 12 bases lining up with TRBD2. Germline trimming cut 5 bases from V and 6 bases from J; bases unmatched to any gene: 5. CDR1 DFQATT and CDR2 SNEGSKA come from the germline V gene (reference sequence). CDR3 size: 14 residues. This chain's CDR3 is CSAGTSGGINEQFF. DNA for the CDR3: TGCAGTGCTGGAACTAGCGGGGGGATCAATGAGCAGTTCTTC.

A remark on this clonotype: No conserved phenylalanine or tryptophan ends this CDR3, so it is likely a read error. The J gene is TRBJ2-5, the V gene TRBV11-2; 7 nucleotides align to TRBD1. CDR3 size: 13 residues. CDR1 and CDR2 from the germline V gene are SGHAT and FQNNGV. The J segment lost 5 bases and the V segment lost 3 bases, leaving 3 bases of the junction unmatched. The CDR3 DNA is TGTGCCAGCAGCTTGACAGGGAAGGAGACCCAGTACCTC. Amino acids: CASSLTGKETQYL.

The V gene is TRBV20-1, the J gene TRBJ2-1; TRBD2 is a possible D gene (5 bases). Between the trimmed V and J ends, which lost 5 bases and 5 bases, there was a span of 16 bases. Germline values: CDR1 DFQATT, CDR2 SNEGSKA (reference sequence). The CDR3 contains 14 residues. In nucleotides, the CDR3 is TGCAGTGCTGCCGTGAGCGGTCGAAACAATGAGCAGTTCTTC. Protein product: CSAAVSGRNNEQFF.

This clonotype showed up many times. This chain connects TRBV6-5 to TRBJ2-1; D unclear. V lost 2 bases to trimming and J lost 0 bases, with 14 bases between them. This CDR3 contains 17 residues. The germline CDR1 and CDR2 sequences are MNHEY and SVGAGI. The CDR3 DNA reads TGTGCCAGCAGTTACCCCCGGGTTGGAAGCTCCTACAATGAGCAGTTCTTC. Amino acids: CASSYPRVGSSYNEQFF.